A single sample is the source of the 19 T cell receptor beta chains below, sequenced in a study of a mutant IDH1 vaccine in newly diagnosed glioma. Some clones are missing from TCRdb's copy, which holds only in-frame ones; the method was immunoSEQ multiplex PCR. The data show tens of thousands of clones, roughly 90% seen once. The antigens these receptors bind are not known. Time point noted: week 47, end of study. Alongside topical imiquimod, each dose of vaccine comprised 300 ug of mutant IDH1 20-mer peptide. Specimen: PBMCs, collected from a glioma patient whose treatment included an IDH1 peptide vaccine. Source of these receptors: a man aged 35-49 years with glioma.

This clone was observed once. The J gene is TRBJ2-2, the V gene TRBV19; no clear D. There are 16 residues in the CDR3. Germline CDR1 LNHDA, CDR2 SQIVND (reference sequence). V dropped 8 bases and J dropped 1 base, with 17 bases sitting between them. The CDR3 DNA reads TGTGCCAGTGGAAGCCCCCACGACCGGAACACCGGGGAGCTGTTTTTT. Protein product: CASGSPHDRNTGELFF.

This chain connects TRBV5-6 to TRBJ1-5; D is undetermined. The V end was cut by 1 base, the J end by 0 bases, with 8 bases between. Germline CDR1 SGHDT, CDR2 YYEEEE. The length of the CDR3 is 15 residues. The CDR3 here is CASSLTDASNQPQHF. The CDR3 DNA reads TGTGCCAGCAGCTTGACAGATGCTAGCAATCAGCCCCAGCATTTT.

The J gene is TRBJ1-3, the V gene TRBV21-1; the D call in the table, TRBD1, was not verified against the DNA. TRBV21-1 is a listed pseudogene. The CDR3 is 19 amino acids. The CDR3 protein is CASSKELYDRGRNGNTIYF. DNA of the CDR3: TGTGCCAGCAGCAAAGAGTTATACGACAGGGGGCGAAATGGAAACACCATATATTTT.

The chain's CDR3 is CASSESGRGQEAFF. DNA for the CDR3: TGCGCCAGCAGTGAGTCTGGAAGGGGGCAGGAAGCTTTCTTT. The J gene is TRBJ1-1, the V gene TRBV10-1, with 7 bases matching TRBD1. The CDR3 contains 14 residues. V was clipped by 0 bases and J by 8 bases; unmatched bases: 6. Germline V gene data show CDR1 as WNHNN and CDR2 as SYGVQD (reference sequence).

J is TRBJ2-5 and V is TRBV21-1. TRBV21-1 is labeled a pseudogene. The CDR3 spans 16 residues. The CDR3 DNA is TGTGCCAGCAGCATTCAAGGCCCCCTTAGGGAAGAGACCCAGTACTTC. This codes for CASSIQGPLREETQYF.

The chain recombines TRBV5-6 with TRBJ2-1, with D maybe TRBD1 (7 bases). From germline, CDR1 is SGHDT and CDR2 YYEEEE. Trimming cost V 5 bases and J 6 bases, with 18 bases left between them. The CDR3 covers 15 residues. The CDR3 nucleotides read TGTGCCAGCAGTTCGCGGGACAGAGGGATCAATGAGCAGTTCTTC. Its translation is CASSSRDRGINEQFF.

V is TRBV18 and J is TRBJ1-3; D may be TRBD1 (6 bases). This CDR3 has 15 amino acids. CDR1 is KGHSH, CDR2 LQKENI, per germline. Trimming left V 3 bases short and J 7 bases short, with 16 bases between. CDR3 coding DNA: TGTGCCAGCTCACCTACAGGGCCCCCTCGGAACACCATATATTTT. Translating it yields CASSPTGPPRNTIYF.

The J gene is TRBJ1-1, the V gene TRBV27, with D possibly TRBD1 on 6 matching bases. This CDR3 region has 16 residues. The V gene lost 4 bases and the J gene lost 1 base, with 16 bases spanning the gap. CDR1 MNHEY and CDR2 SMNVEV come from the germline V gene (reference sequence). The CDR3 DNA is TGTGCCAGCAGTTGGGGGCGGGGCGGTAGGAACACTGAAGCTTTCTTT. Amino acids: CASSWGRGGRNTEAFF.

The V and J genes are TRBV6-1 and TRBJ2-3, with TRBD1 matching 11 bases. This CDR3 contains 15 residues. The V segment lost 7 bases and the J segment 6 bases; nucleotides outside the gene matches: 9. CDR1 is MNHNS and CDR2 is SASEGT in the germline V gene. CDR3 nucleotide sequence: TGTGCCAGCACCCAGGGGGACAGGGGGTGGGATACGCAGTATTTT. Translated: CASTQGDRGWDTQYF.

This clone is medium-sized in the sample. V usage is TRBV29-1 and J usage is TRBJ1-1; tentative D call: TRBD1 (5 bases). The CDR3 contains 13 residues. Germline loops: CDR1 SQVTM, CDR2 ANQGSEA. Trimming removed 0 bases at V and 3 bases at J, with 8 bases between. The CDR3, as DNA: TGCAGCGTTGAAGAGGGGGGGGACACTGAAGCTTTCTTT. Translating it yields CSVEEGGDTEAFF. The full variable domain, in which reference TRBV29-1 and TRBJ1-1 provide the parts outside the CDR3, is SAVISQKPSRDICQRGTSLTIQCQVDSQVTMMFWYRQQPGQSLTLIATANQGSEATYESGFVIDKFPISRPNLTFSTLTVSNMSPEDSSIYLCSVEEGGDTEAFFGQGTRLTVV.

DNA of the CDR3: TGCGCCAGCAGCCAAGCCCCTAGCGGGAGACTCTCCTACAATGAGCAGTTCTTC. This codes for CASSQAPSGRLSYNEQFF. The J gene is TRBJ2-1, the V gene TRBV4-3; TRBD2 matches at 10 bases. Germline loops: CDR1 LGHNA, CDR2 YSLEER. V shed 1 base and J 0 bases; nucleotides not matched to a gene: 6. The CDR3 runs to 18 residues.

This clone appeared a single time. V and J are TRBV6-1 and TRBJ1-6; the D gene is possibly TRBD1 (6 bases). In germline, CDR1 is MNHNS, CDR2 SASEGT. V lost 7 bases and J lost 10, with 14 bases in between. CDR3 length: 13 residues. The CDR3 region is CASTPHGGSPLHF. In DNA form, the CDR3 reads TGTGCCAGCACCCCCCACGGGGGCTCACCCCTCCACTTT.

This chain connects TRBV30 to TRBJ1-2, with D unresolved. The CDR3 extends over 13 amino acids. Germline CDR1 and CDR2: GTSNPN and SVGIG (reference sequence). Trimming took 0 bases from V and 0 from J, leaving 5 bases between them. CDR3 residues: CAWSVSSNYGYTF. CDR3 bases: TGTGCCTGGAGTGTATCTTCTAACTATGGCTACACCTTC.

The V gene is TRBV18, the J gene TRBJ1-1, with unresolved D. CDR3 size: 14 residues. CDR1 is KGHSH and CDR2 is LQKENI in the germline V gene. Trimming shortened V by 3 bases and J by 1 base, and 9 bases separated the two germline ends. CDR3 residues: CASSPGRQNTEAFF. The CDR3 DNA reads as TGTGCCAGCTCACCGGGCAGGCAGAACACTGAAGCTTTCTTT. The full variable domain, rest sourced from reference TRBV18 and TRBJ1-1, is NAGVMQNPRHLVRRRGQEARLRCSPMKGHSHVYWYRQLPEEGLKFMVYLQKENIIDESGMPKERFSAEFPKEGPSILRIQQVVRGDSAAYFCASSPGRQNTEAFFGQGTRLTVV.

J is TRBJ1-6 and V is TRBV6-1, with D hard to call. This CDR3 spans 13 amino acids. Germline V gene data show CDR1 as MNHNS and CDR2 as SASEGT. V was shortened by 2 bases and J by 9 bases, with 8 bases between the two germline ends. The chain's CDR3 is CASSEKEFSPLHF. CDR3 sequence (DNA): TGTGCCAGCAGTGAAAAGGAGTTTTCACCCCTCCACTTT.

A word on this clone: Other DNA variants within this sample encode the same CDR3. V gene TRBV7-3 combines with J gene TRBJ2-1; TRBD2 is a possible D gene (5 bases). V was clipped by 5 bases and J by 1 base, with 9 bases between them. The CDR3 sequence is 14 residues long. CDR1 is SGHTA and CDR2 is FQGTGA in the germline V gene. CDR3 amino acids: CASSASGSYNEQFF. The CDR3, as DNA: TGTGCCAGCAGCGCAAGCGGATCCTACAATGAGCAGTTCTTC.

The chain carries TRBV7-2 and TRBJ1-1; the D gene is possibly TRBD1 (6 bases). CDR1 and CDR2 from the germline V gene are SGHTA and FQGNSA. The V end lost 1 base, the J end lost 4 bases, and 13 bases lay between the germline ends. CDR3 length: 15 amino acids. CDR3 amino acids: CASSLVGGLRTEAFF. As DNA, the CDR3 is TGTGCCAGCAGCTTAGTGGGGGGGCTGCGCACTGAAGCTTTCTTT.

The rearrangement links TRBV4-1 to TRBJ1-3; D is undetermined. Germline CDR1 reads MGHRA; CDR2 reads YSYEKL. The CDR3 loop spans 19 amino acids. V was cut by 1 base and J by 0 bases, with 19 bases left in between. CDR3 in DNA: TGCGCCAGCAGCCAAGCGGCGGGTAGAGGCATTGCCTCTGGAAACACCATATATTTT. Amino acid sequence: CASSQAAGRGIASGNTIYF.

This rearrangement joins TRBV15 to TRBJ1-2, with unresolved D. The CDR3 sequence is 13 residues long. V was clipped by 3 bases and J by 8 bases, with 13 bases between them. Germline CDR1 LNHNV, CDR2 YYDKDF (reference sequence). CDR3 region: CATSRNQRGGYTF. CDR3 in DNA: TGTGCCACCAGCAGGAATCAAAGAGGGGGCTACACCTTC. Using reference TRBV15 and TRBJ1-2 for the parts outside the CDR3, the full variable domain is DAMVIQNPRYQVTQFGKPVTLSCSQTLNHNVMYWYQQKSSQAPKLLFHYYDKDFNNEADTPDNFQSRRPNTSFCFLDIRSPGLGDTAMYLCATSRNQRGGYTFGSGTRLTVV.